These 5 T cell receptor beta chains share one sample of origin, sequenced in a study of shared clonotypes between healthy human individuals. Sequencing used immunoSEQ multiplex PCR; TCRdb keeps in-frame clones, though not all of them. The repertoire consists of around 1,100,000 clones, with approximately 80% occurring once and the leading ten covering roughly 0.82%. Sequencing was carried out using memory CD4+ T cells from PBMCs. Subset noted: CD45RA-negative fraction. All receptors derive from a man younger than 35 in good health. Some clones in this sample may be carry-over from other donors' samples.

As regards this clone: Other DNA variants within this sample encode the same CDR3. The rearrangement links TRBV5-1 to TRBJ2-7; TRBD1 is a possible D gene (5 bases). Trimming shortened V by 3 bases and J by 4 bases, and 14 bases separated the two germline ends. Germline assignment: CDR1 SGHRS and CDR2 YFSETQ. This CDR3 region has 14 residues. The CDR3 DNA reads as TGCGCCAGCAGCTCATCAGGGTCCGGGTACGAGCAGTACTTC. Translated: CASSSSGSGYEQYF.

This chain uses TRBV2 with TRBJ2-2; no definite D call. This CDR3 comprises 13 residues. CDR1 and CDR2 from the germline V gene are SNHLY and FYNNEI. The germline V and J ends were trimmed by 6 bases and 7 bases, with 12 bases remaining between them. The CDR3 is CASSDKVDGELFF. The CDR3, as DNA: TGTGCCAGCAGCGACAAGGTGGACGGGGAGCTGTTTTTT.

This clone came up once. The CDR3 here is CASSPRDRVETQYF. In nucleotides, the CDR3 is TGTGCCAGCAGCCCAAGGGACAGGGTTGAGACCCAGTACTTC. The chain is built from TRBV14 and TRBJ2-5, with TRBD1 identical over 9 bases. This CDR3 has 14 residues. V trimming: 4 bases; J trimming: 5 bases; junction bases outside the gene matches: 5. Germline V gives CDR1 SGHDN, CDR2 FVKESK.

This clone was counted once. The V gene is TRBV7-6, the J gene TRBJ1-2; D gene unclear. Germline CDR1 SGHVS, CDR2 FNYEAQ. The CDR3 extends over 14 amino acids. V was pared by 6 bases and J by 2 bases, with 13 bases between. The CDR3 spells CASRAHPGNYGYTF. In nucleotides, the CDR3 is TGTGCCAGCAGGGCCCATCCCGGAAACTATGGCTACACCTTC.

V usage is TRBV6-5 and J usage is TRBJ2-7, with TRBD1 as a possible D gene (5 bases). The CDR3 is 15 residues long. The V gene lost 0 bases and the J gene lost 1 base, with 10 bases spanning the gap. Germline V gene data show CDR1 as MNHEY and CDR2 as SVGAGI. Here the CDR3 DNA reads TGTGCCAGCAGTTACTCGAGGCGACAGTCCTACGAGCAGTACTTC. It specifies CASSYSRRQSYEQYF.